Below are 26 T cell receptor beta chains sequenced from a single sample in a study of control samples from healthy donors and cancer patients. TCRdb's copy holds only in-frame clones and misses some; the assay was immunoSEQ multiplex PCR. The sample records around 110,000 clones, 93% being singletons. Material: blood. The receptors originated from a man aged 25 to 45 in good health.

V is TRBV9 and J is TRBJ2-2; D gene uncertain. CDR1 is SGDLS, CDR2 YYNGEE, per germline. CDR3 length equals 17 residues. The V and J ends lost 1 base and 1 base respectively, with 14 bases between them. The CDR3 DNA follows: TGTGCCAGCAGCGTAAAGGGATCCCATCTGAACACCGGGGAGCTGTTTTTT. Its translation: CASSVKGSHLNTGELFF. The full variable domain, in which reference TRBV9 and TRBJ2-2 provide the parts outside the CDR3, is DSGVTQTPKHLITATGQRVTLRCSPRSGDLSVYWYQQSLDQGLQFLIQYYNGEERAKGNILERFSAQQFPDLHSELNLSSLELGDSALYFCASSVKGSHLNTGELFFGEGSRLTVL.

The CDR3 sequence is CASSPAGGLYNEQFF. The CDR3 nucleotides read TGTGCCAGCAGCCCGGCGGGGGGGCTCTACAATGAGCAGTTCTTC. The gene calls are TRBV7-9 and TRBJ2-1; 9 positions agree with TRBD2. The V and J ends lost 5 bases and 3 bases, in that order; junction bases with no gene match: 5. The CDR3 is made up of 15 amino acids. From germline, CDR1 is SEHNR and CDR2 FQNEAQ (reference sequence). The whole variable domain, remainder taken from reference TRBV7-9 and TRBJ2-1, is DTGVSQNPRHKITKRGQNVTFRCDPISEHNRLYWYRQTLGQGPEFLTYFQNEAQLEKSRLLSDRFSAERPKGSFSTLEIQRTEQGDSAMYLCASSPAGGLYNEQFFGPGTRLTVL.

There are a few counts of this clone. The genes are TRBV2 and TRBJ1-1; no firm D call. The length of the CDR3 is 14 residues. V lost 1 base and J 5 bases, leaving 11 bases between the germline ends. Germline V gene data show CDR1 as SNHLY and CDR2 as FYNNEI. The DNA for the CDR3 is TGTGCCAGCAGTGAAGGGCCCCCTAAGACTGAAGCTTTCTTT. It translates to CASSEGPPKTEAFF.

The V and J genes are TRBV19 and TRBJ1-5; D not certain. Germline CDR1 and CDR2: LNHDA and SQIVND (reference sequence). Trimming removed 2 bases at V and 6 bases at J, with 5 bases between. The CDR3 length is 12 residues. Here the CDR3 reads CASSIIGQPQHF. The DNA for the CDR3 is TGTGCCAGTAGTATAATTGGTCAGCCCCAGCATTTT.

The V call is TRBV13, the J call TRBJ1-4, with D uncertain. The CDR3 totals 14 residues. In germline, CDR1 is PRHDT, CDR2 FYEKMQ (reference sequence). Trimming left V 7 bases short and J 1 base short, with 10 bases between. The CDR3 bases are TGTGCCAGCACTACCAGAGTAACTAATGAAAAACTGTTTTTT. The encoded protein is CASTTRVTNEKLFF.

The genes are TRBV27 and TRBJ2-3, with D unclear. CDR1 and CDR2 from the germline V gene are MNHEY and SMNVEV (reference sequence). V was pared by 7 bases and J by 6 bases, with 8 bases between. The CDR3 is 11 residues long. The CDR3 DNA reads TGTGCCAGCATTGGCGTCGATACGCAGTATTTT. Its protein product is CASIGVDTQYF.

The CDR3 DNA follows: TGTGCCAGCAGTTCGTTAACCCGGGACGGGTACAATGAGCAGTTCTTC. This sequence encodes CASSSLTRDGYNEQFF. The chain has TRBV27 and TRBJ2-1, with D tentatively TRBD1 or TRBD2 (5 bases each). The germline gives CDR1 MNHEY, CDR2 SMNVEV (reference sequence). This CDR3 is built from 16 residues. Trimming removed 4 bases at V and 4 bases at J, with 17 bases between.

With regard to this clone: This CDR3 is also generated by other DNA sequences in the sample. The chain uses TRBV5-1 and TRBJ1-1; TRBD1 is a possible D gene (6 bases). The V end was cut by 0 bases, the J end by 4 bases, with 10 bases between. The CDR3 contains 14 residues. Per the germline V gene, CDR1 is SGHRS and CDR2 is YFSETQ. The CDR3 sequence is CASSLGGGGTEAFF. The CDR3, as DNA: TGCGCCAGCAGCTTGGGAGGGGGTGGCACTGAAGCTTTCTTT.

V usage is TRBV30 and J usage is TRBJ2-3, with D tentatively TRBD1 (5 bases). Per the germline V gene, CDR1 is GTSNPN and CDR2 is SVGIG (reference sequence). The CDR3 extends over 16 amino acids. V was trimmed by 3 bases and J by 0 bases, leaving 16 bases between them. CDR3 nucleotides: TGTGCCTGGAGGGGGCCGTCTTGGGCCAGCACAGATACGCAGTATTTT. It codes for CAWRGPSWASTDTQYF.

The CDR3 DNA reads as TGTGCCAGCAGCAACAGACAGGGTATGAACACTGAAGCTTTCTTT. This encodes CASSNRQGMNTEAFF. The chain has TRBV5-4 and TRBJ1-1; 7 bases map to TRBD1. V dropped 4 bases and J dropped 0; count of bases not matched to a gene: 6. Per the germline V gene, CDR1 is SGHNT and CDR2 is YYREEE (reference sequence). The CDR3 spans 15 residues.

The rearrangement uses TRBV28 and TRBJ2-7; no firm D call. The CDR3 consists of 13 residues. Germline-derived CDR1 and CDR2 are MDHEN and SYDVKM. Trimming shortened V by 5 bases and J by 5 bases, and 13 bases separated the two germline ends. The CDR3 nucleotides are TGTGCCAGCAGTACTCCCCCGGTGCACGAGCAGTACTTC. This sequence encodes CASSTPPVHEQYF.

The J gene is TRBJ2-5, the V gene TRBV25-1; no clear D. Germline values: CDR1 MGHDK, CDR2 SYGVNS. The V and J ends lost 0 bases and 5 bases respectively, with 4 bases between them. This CDR3 has 12 residues. The CDR3 nucleotides read TGTGCCAGCAGTGAATATATGGAGACCCAGTACTTC. This encodes CASSEYMETQYF.

The J gene is TRBJ2-3, the V gene TRBV2, with 12 nucleotides matching TRBD2. This CDR3 is 16 amino acids long. V trimming: 6 bases; J trimming: 5 bases; junction bases outside the gene matches: 9. Germline values: CDR1 SNHLY, CDR2 FYNNEI. For the CDR3, the DNA is TGTGCCAGCAGGAGAGCTAGCGGGGGGGCCAAAGATACGCAGTATTTT. It yields the protein CASRRASGGAKDTQYF.

The J gene is TRBJ2-5, the V gene TRBV6-1; D might be TRBD1 (6 bases). From germline, CDR1 is MNHNS and CDR2 SASEGT. The CDR3 contains 15 residues. V dropped 2 bases and J dropped 2 bases, with 12 bases sitting between them. DNA of the CDR3: TGTGCCAGCAGTGAAATTTGGACAGATCAAGAGACCCAGTACTTC. This encodes CASSEIWTDQETQYF.

DNA for the CDR3: TGTGCCAGCAGCGTAGTAGGGGGCTTGACAGGCACAGATACGCAGTATTTT. As protein: CASSVVGGLTGTDTQYF. The J gene is TRBJ2-3, the V gene TRBV9; 7 bases agree with TRBD1. The germline CDR1 and CDR2 sequences are SGDLS and YYNGEE. This CDR3 region has 17 residues. The V segment lost 0 bases and the J segment 1 base; nucleotides outside the gene matches: 8.

V usage is TRBV11-2 and J usage is TRBJ1-2; 7 bases map to TRBD1. The V segment lost 4 bases and the J segment 7 bases; nucleotides outside the gene matches: 9. Germline CDR1 SGHAT, CDR2 FQNNGV. The CDR3 is made up of 14 amino acids. In DNA, the CDR3 is TGTGCCAGCAGCTACAGACAGGGAGAACGTGGCTACACCTTC. As protein: CASSYRQGERGYTF. Full variable domain (outside the CDR3, taken from reference TRBV11-2 and TRBJ1-2): EAGVAQSPRYKIIEKRQSVAFWCNPISGHATLYWYQQILGQGPKLLIQFQNNGVVDDSQLPKDRFSAERLKGVDSTLKIQPAKLEDSAVYLCASSYRQGERGYTFGSGTRLTVV.

The J gene is TRBJ2-6, the V gene TRBV5-1; 7 positions match TRBD1. V lost 1 base and J lost 0; bases outside the gene matches: 4. Germline V gene data show CDR1 as SGHRS and CDR2 as YFSETQ. CDR3 size: 17 residues. CDR3 bases: TGCGCCAGCAGCTTGATCGGGACAGTCTCTGGGGCCAACGTCCTGACTTTC. Encoded protein: CASSLIGTVSGANVLTF.

This clone is a singleton in its sample. V and J are TRBV5-1 and TRBJ1-5; D is uncertain. The CDR3 totals 14 residues. V lost 5 bases, J lost 0 bases, and 9 bases lay in between. The germline V gene has CDR1 SGHRS and CDR2 YFSETQ. As DNA, the CDR3 is TGCGCCAGCAGGGCCGACGGTAGCAATCAGCCCCAGCATTTT. Amino acids: CASRADGSNQPQHF.

The chain is built from TRBV6-1 and TRBJ2-7, with D tentatively TRBD1 (6 bases). This CDR3 has 10 amino acids. The V gene's germline CDR1 is MNHNS and CDR2 SASEGT. The DNA for the CDR3 is TGTGCCAGCAGTGAAGGGACAGCGTATGTC. This gives the protein CASSEGTAYV.

Here the CDR3 reads CASSHSTGDNSPLHF. CDR3 in DNA: TGTGCCAGCAGCCACTCAACAGGGGATAATTCACCCCTCCACTTT. The chain uses TRBV6-5 and TRBJ1-6; 7 nucleotides agree with TRBD1. Germline assignment: CDR1 MNHEY and CDR2 SVGAGI. The CDR3 sequence is 15 residues long. Trimming removed 6 bases from V and 5 bases from J; junction bases left unmatched: 7.

This chain connects TRBV30 to TRBJ1-6; TRBD1 is a possible D gene (5 bases). Germline CDR1 is GTSNPN and CDR2 is SVGIG (reference sequence). There are 14 residues in the CDR3. Trimming cost V 0 bases and J 9 bases, with 12 bases left between them. The CDR3 region has the DNA TGTGCCTGGAGTGTGGAGGGGCTGACTTCACCCCTCCACTTT. It codes for CAWSVEGLTSPLHF.

V is TRBV7-7 and J is TRBJ1-5, with D perhaps TRBD1 (5 bases). Germline V CDR1 and CDR2: SSHAT, FNYEAQ (reference sequence). V was trimmed by 6 bases and J by 7 bases, leaving 10 bases between them. CDR3 size: 12 residues. CDR3 residues: CASRYSGQPQHF. The CDR3 DNA follows: TGTGCCAGCAGGTATTCAGGGCAGCCCCAGCATTTT.

The rearrangement uses TRBV2 and TRBJ2-7; 15 bases map to TRBD2. The V segment lost 6 bases and the J segment 4 bases; nucleotides outside the gene matches: 7. In germline, CDR1 is SNHLY, CDR2 FYNNEI. This CDR3 has 16 residues. CDR3 DNA: TGTGCCAGCAGCCCCGTGGGACTAGCGGGGGGATACGAGCAGTACGTC. Translated: CASSPVGLAGGYEQYV.

This sequence joins TRBV9 and TRBJ1-6, with D perhaps TRBD1 (5 bases). Germline V lookup: CDR1 SGDLS, CDR2 YYNGEE. The CDR3 loop spans 15 amino acids. V lost 0 bases and J lost 9, with 13 bases in between. The CDR3, as DNA: TGTGCCAGCAGCGTAGCTACGGGCCAGGGTTCACCCCTCCACTTT. Its translation: CASSVATGQGSPLHF.

This chain joins TRBV19 and TRBJ1-6; unclear D gene. This CDR3 is built from 14 residues. Germline V gene lookup returns CDR1 LNHDA and CDR2 SQIVND (reference sequence). With 5 bases removed from V and 9 bases from J, the gap between germline ends came to 14 bases. CDR3 nucleotide sequence: TGTGCCAGTAGTTCCACAAAGGAGCGTTCACCCCTCCACTTT. It codes for CASSSTKERSPLHF. Filled out from reference TRBV19 and TRBJ1-6, the complete variable domain reads DGGITQSPKYLFRKEGQNVTLSCEQNLNHDAMYWYRQDPGQGLRLIYYSQIVNDFQKGDIAEGYSVSREKKESFPLTVTSAQKNPTAFYLCASSSTKERSPLHFGNGTRLTVT.

CDR3 amino acids: CASTSGGGGNGAKNIQYF. CDR3 DNA sequence: TGCGCCAGCACCTCGGGAGGGGGTGGGAACGGAGCCAAAAACATTCAGTACTTC. The rearrangement links TRBV10-2 to TRBJ2-4; the match to TRBD2 covers 8 bases. Unmatched junction bases numbered 14, after V lost 7 bases and J lost 0 bases. This CDR3 has 18 residues. Germline CDR1 and CDR2: WSHSY and SAAADI.